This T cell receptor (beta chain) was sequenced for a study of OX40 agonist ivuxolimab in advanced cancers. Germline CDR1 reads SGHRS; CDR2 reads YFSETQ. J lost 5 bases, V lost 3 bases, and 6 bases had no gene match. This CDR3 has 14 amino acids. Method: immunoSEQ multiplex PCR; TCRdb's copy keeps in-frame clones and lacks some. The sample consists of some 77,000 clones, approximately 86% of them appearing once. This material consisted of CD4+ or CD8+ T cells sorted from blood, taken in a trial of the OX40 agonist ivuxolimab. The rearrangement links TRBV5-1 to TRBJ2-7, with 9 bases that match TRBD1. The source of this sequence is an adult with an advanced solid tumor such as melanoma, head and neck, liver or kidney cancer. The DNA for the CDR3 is TGCGCCAGCAGCTCACAGGGGGCTGAGGACGAGCAGTACTTC. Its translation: CASSSQGAEDEQYF.